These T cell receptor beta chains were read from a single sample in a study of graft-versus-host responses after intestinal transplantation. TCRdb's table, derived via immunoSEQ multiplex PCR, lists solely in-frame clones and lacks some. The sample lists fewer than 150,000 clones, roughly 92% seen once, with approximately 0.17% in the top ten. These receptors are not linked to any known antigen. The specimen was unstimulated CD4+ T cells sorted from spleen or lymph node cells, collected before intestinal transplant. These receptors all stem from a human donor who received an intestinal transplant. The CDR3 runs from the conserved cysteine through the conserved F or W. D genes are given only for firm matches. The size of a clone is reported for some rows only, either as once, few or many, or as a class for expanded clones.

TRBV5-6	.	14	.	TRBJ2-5	CASSIKGGQETQYF	TGTGCCAGCAGCATTAAGGGGGGCCAAGAGACCCAGTACTTC
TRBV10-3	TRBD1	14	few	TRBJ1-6	CAITGGQGDSPLHF	TGTGCCATCACCGGAGGACAGGGCGATTCACCCCTCCACTTT
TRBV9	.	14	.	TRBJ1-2	CASSETGINYGYTF	TGTGCCAGCAGCGAGACGGGGATTAACTATGGCTACACCTTC
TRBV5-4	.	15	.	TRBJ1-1	CASIEVRGENTEAFF	TGTGCCAGCATCGAAGTGAGGGGGGAGAACACTGAAGCTTTCTTT
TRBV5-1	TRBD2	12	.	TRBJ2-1	CASRRGGDEQFF	TGCGCCAGCAGGAGGGGAGGGGATGAGCAGTTCTTC
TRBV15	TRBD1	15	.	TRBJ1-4	CATSITTGDNEKLFF	TGTGCCACCAGCATCACGACAGGGGATAATGAAAAACTGTTTTTT
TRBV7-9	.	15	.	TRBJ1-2	CASSSGTPGVGGYTF	TGTGCCAGCAGCTCAGGGACACCAGGGGTTGGTGGCTACACCTTC
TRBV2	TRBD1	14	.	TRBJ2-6	CASRDRVGANVLTF	TGTGCCAGCAGGGACAGGGTTGGGGCCAACGTCCTGACTTTC
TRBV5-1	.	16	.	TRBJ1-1	CASSGSAGGDYTEAFF	TGCGCCAGCAGCGGGTCGGCAGGTGGGGATTACACTGAAGCTTTCTTT
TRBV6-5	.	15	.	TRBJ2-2	CASRGRPSNTGELFF	TGTGCCAGCCGCGGCAGACCTTCGAACACCGGGGAGCTGTTTTTT
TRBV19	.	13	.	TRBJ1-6	CASSITVNSPLHF	TGTGCCAGTAGTATAACAGTAAATTCACCCCTCCACTTT
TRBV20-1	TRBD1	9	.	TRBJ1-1	CSAGTGPIF	TGCAGTGCTGGGACAGGGCCGATCTTT
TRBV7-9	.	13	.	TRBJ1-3	CASSLAPTSAIYF	TGTGCCAGCAGCTTAGCCCCAACCTCGGCCATATATTTT
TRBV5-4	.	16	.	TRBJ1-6	CASSLEPAGPNSPLHF	TGTGCCAGCAGCCTCGAGCCTGCTGGGCCTAATTCACCCCTCCACTTT
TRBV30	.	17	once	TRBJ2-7	CAWSNGRVTPPKDEQYF	TGTGCCTGGAGTAATGGCAGGGTTACCCCTCCTAAGGACGAGCAGTACTTC
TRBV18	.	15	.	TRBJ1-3	CASSPQGSTGNTIYF	TGTGCCAGCTCACCCCAGGGAAGTACTGGAAACACCATATATTTT
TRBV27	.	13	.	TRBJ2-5	CASGREPRQTQYF	TGTGCCAGCGGCCGGGAACCTCGTCAGACCCAGTACTTC
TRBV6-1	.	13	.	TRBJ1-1	CASSGRLNTEAFF	TGTGCCAGCAGTGGACGGTTGAACACTGAAGCTTTCTTT
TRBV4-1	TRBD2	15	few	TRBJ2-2	CASSLNGGFTGELFF	TGCGCCAGCAGCCTGAACGGGGGGTTCACCGGGGAGCTGTTTTTT
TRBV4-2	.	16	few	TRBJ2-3	CASSQERSVADYTQYF	TGTGCCAGCAGCCAAGAGCGATCGGTAGCGGATTATACGCAGTATTTT
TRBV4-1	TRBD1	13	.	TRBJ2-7	CASSQGTGYEQYF	TGCGCCAGCAGCCAAGGGACAGGCTACGAGCAGTACTTC
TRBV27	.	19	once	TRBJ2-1	CASSLNRWADLSSYNEQFF	TGTGCCAGCAGTTTAAATCGGTGGGCAGACTTGAGCTCCTACAATGAGCAGTTCTTC
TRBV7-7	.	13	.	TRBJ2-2	CASSLQRTGELFF	TGTGCCAGCAGCTTACAGCGTACCGGGGAGCTGTTTTTT
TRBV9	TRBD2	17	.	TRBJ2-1	CASSVALAGVGDNEQFF	TGTGCCAGCAGCGTAGCACTAGCGGGGGTCGGGGACAATGAGCAGTTCTTC
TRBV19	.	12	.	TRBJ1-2	CASSTTRVGYTF	TGTGCCAGTAGTACAACCAGGGTTGGCTACACCTTC
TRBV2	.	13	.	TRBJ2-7	CASNGFRSYEQYF	TGTGCCAGCAACGGTTTCAGAAGCTACGAGCAGTACTTC
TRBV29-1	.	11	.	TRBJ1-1	CSVGVYTEAFF	TGCAGCGTTGGTGTCTACACTGAAGCTTTCTTT
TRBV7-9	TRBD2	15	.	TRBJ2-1	CASSLPTSNYNEQFF	TGTGCCAGCAGCTTACCGACTAGCAACTACAATGAGCAGTTCTTC
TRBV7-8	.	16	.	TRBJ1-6	CASSPRGRAYNSPLHF	TGTGCCAGCAGCCCCAGGGGACGGGCCTATAATTCACCCCTCCACTTT
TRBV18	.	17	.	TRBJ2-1	CASRAPGVLIQVHEQFF	TGTGCCAGCCGCGCACCGGGGGTACTCATCCAGGTGCATGAGCAGTTCTTC
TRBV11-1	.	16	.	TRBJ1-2	CASTALTTEARGVYTF	TGTGCCAGCACCGCCCTCACGACGGAAGCCAGAGGTGTCTACACCTTC
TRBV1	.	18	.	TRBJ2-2	CTSSQVRGGGTPVGELFF	TGCACCAGCAGCCAAGTAAGGGGAGGGGGGACCCCCGTCGGGGAGCTGTTTTTT
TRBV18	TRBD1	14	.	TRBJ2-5	CASSPGQGHQTQYF	TGTGCCAGCTCACCTGGACAGGGCCACCAGACCCAGTACTTC
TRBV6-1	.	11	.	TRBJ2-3	CASRQSDTQYF	TGTGCCAGTCGACAGTCAGATACGCAGTATTTT
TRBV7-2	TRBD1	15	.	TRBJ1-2	CASSLDRGLSYGYTF	TGTGCCAGCAGCCTCGACAGGGGGCTCTCCTATGGCTACACCTTC
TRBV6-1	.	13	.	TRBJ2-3	CASSAGRLDTQYF	TGTGCCAGCAGCGCAGGCAGGTTAGATACGCAGTATTTT
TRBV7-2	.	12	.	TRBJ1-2	CASSPRQYGYTF	TGTGCCAGCAGCCCGAGACAGTATGGCTACACCTTC
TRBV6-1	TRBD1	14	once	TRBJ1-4	CASTGGRGLEKLFF	TGTGCCAGCACCGGCGGCAGGGGGCTAGAAAAACTGTTTTTT
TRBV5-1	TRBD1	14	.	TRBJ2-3	CASSVDRVTDTQYF	TGCGCCAGCAGCGTAGACAGGGTGACAGATACGCAGTATTTT
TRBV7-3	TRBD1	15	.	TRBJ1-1	CASSATSGTGVEAFF	TGTGCCAGCAGCGCAACATCCGGGACAGGGGTTGAAGCTTTCTTT
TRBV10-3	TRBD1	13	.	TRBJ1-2	CAIKGANNYGYTF	TGTGCCATCAAGGGGGCGAACAACTATGGCTACACCTTC
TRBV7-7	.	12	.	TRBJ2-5	CASSLDQETQYF	TGTGCCAGCAGCTTAGACCAAGAGACCCAGTACTTC
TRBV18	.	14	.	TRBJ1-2	CASTPERTVYGYTF	TGTGCCAGCACACCCGAAAGGACCGTCTATGGCTACACCTTC
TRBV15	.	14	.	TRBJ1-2	CATSPRFSNYGYTF	TGTGCCACCAGTCCGAGGTTTTCTAACTATGGCTACACCTTC
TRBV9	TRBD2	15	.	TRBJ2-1	CASSGISGGVYEQFF	TGTGCCAGCAGTGGAATTAGCGGGGGGGTCTATGAGCAGTTCTTC
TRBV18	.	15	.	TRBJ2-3	CASSPVPGATDTQYF	TGTGCCAGCTCACCAGTCCCTGGTGCCACAGATACGCAGTATTTT
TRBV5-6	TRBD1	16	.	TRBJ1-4	CASSRKQGVTNEKLFF	TGTGCCAGCAGCCGAAAACAGGGGGTGACTAATGAAAAACTGTTTTTT
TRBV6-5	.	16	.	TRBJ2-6	CASSYSGVSGANVLTF	TGTGCCAGCAGTTACTCGGGGGTCTCTGGGGCCAACGTCCTGACTTTC
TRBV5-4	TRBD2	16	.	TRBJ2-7	CASSLAGRTLRNEQYF	TGTGCCAGCAGCTTGGCCGGGAGGACTCTGAGGAACGAGCAGTACTTC
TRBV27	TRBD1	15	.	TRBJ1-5	CASMDRTGSNQPQHF	TGTGCCAGCATGGACAGGACCGGTAGCAATCAGCCCCAGCATTTT
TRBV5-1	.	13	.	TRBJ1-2	CASSLIGDMGYTF	TGCGCCAGCAGCTTGATAGGGGATATGGGCTACACCTTC
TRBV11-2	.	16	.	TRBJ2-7	CASSLVTRVSRYEQYF	TGTGCCAGCAGCTTAGTTACCAGGGTGTCGCGGTACGAGCAGTACTTC
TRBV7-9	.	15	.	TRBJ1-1	CASSFRGSMRTEAFF	TGTGCCAGCAGCTTCCGGGGGTCGATGAGGACTGAAGCTTTCTTT
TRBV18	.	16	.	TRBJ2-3	CASSPPRGGTADTQYF	TGTGCCAGCTCGCCACCGAGGGGCGGTACCGCAGATACGCAGTATTTT